This T cell receptor beta chain was recorded in a study of blood T cell repertoires in COVID-19. Study details: COVID-19 samples from acute and convalescent phases originated in the United States, Italy and Spain. From T cells, B-cell-depleted T cells, or PBMCs came the material, which was cDNA or gDNA.

The CDR3 is 15 residues long. CDR1 is MNHNS, CDR2 SASEGT, per germline. J gave up 1 base and V 3 bases, and 2 bases lay outside the gene matches. Per the original methods: Scientists estimated how many nucleated cells there were by amplifying reference gene primers. The repertoire was sequenced with immunoSEQ multiplex PCR; TCRdb's copy has only in-frame clones and lacks some. The V and J calls and the clone size are those of that table, but D and trimming were determined from the DNA. The table has roughly 52,000 clones, approximately 87% seen once. This clonotype was obtained from a man between 45 and 60 years old with acute or convalescent COVID-19. V gene TRBV6-1 combines with J gene TRBJ2-3; 9 bases line up with TRBD2. The material sequenced was peripheral blood. CDR3 protein: CASSDAGGGTDTQYF. CDR3 DNA: TGTGCCAGCAGTGATGCGGGAGGGGGCACAGATACGCAGTATTTT.